What follows are 16 T cell receptor beta chains derived from one specimen sequenced in a study of shared clonotypes between healthy human individuals. Naive CD8 cells were CD45RO-negative, positively selected for CCR7, excluding terminally differentiated effector memory CD45RA+ cells. The protocol was immunoSEQ multiplex PCR, while the TCRdb copy is restricted to in-frame clones and leaves out a portion. The repertoire holds hundreds of thousands of clones, with roughly 92% as singletons. The specimen sequenced was naive CD8+ T cells sorted from blood. Source of these receptors: a man aged 25-45 years in good health.

The rearrangement uses TRBV11-2 and TRBJ2-1; 7 bases match TRBD2. The CDR3 is 16 amino acids. Germline loops: CDR1 SGHAT, CDR2 FQNNGV. The V gene end was trimmed by 2 bases and the J gene end by 4 bases; junction bases not matched to a gene: 8. The CDR3 sequence: CASSLSNSGSYNEQFF. In nucleotides, the CDR3 is TGTGCCAGCAGCTTATCTAATAGCGGGTCATACAATGAGCAGTTCTTC.

This chain connects TRBV27 to TRBJ2-7, with D uncertain. Between the trimmed V and J ends, which lost 3 bases and 2 bases, there was a span of 8 bases. The V gene's germline CDR1 is MNHEY and CDR2 SMNVEV (reference sequence). This CDR3 region has 13 residues. CDR3 DNA: TGTGCCAGCAGTTTCATCAACGCCTACGAGCAGTACTTC. Amino acid sequence: CASSFINAYEQYF.

The chain combines TRBV5-1 with TRBJ2-2, with 7 bases fitting TRBD1. The CDR3 runs to 15 residues. Germline lookup yields CDR1 SGHRS and CDR2 YFSETQ. V lost 4 bases, J lost 5 bases, and 8 bases stayed unmatched. In nucleotides, the CDR3 is TGCGCCAGCAGCGCAGGGACAGAGCTGACCGGGGAGCTGTTTTTT. Translated, it gives CASSAGTELTGELFF. Full variable domain (remainder filled in from reference TRBV5-1 and TRBJ2-2): KAGVTQTPRYLIKTRGQQVTLSCSPISGHRSVSWYQQTPGQGLQFLFEYFSETQRNKGNFPGRFSGRQFSNSRSEMNVSTLELGDSALYLCASSAGTELTGELFFGEGSRLTVL.

The CDR3 protein is CASSPGAEHESYNEQFF. In DNA, the CDR3 is TGTGCCAGCTCACCAGGGGCTGAGCACGAATCCTACAATGAGCAGTTCTTC. V gene TRBV18 combines with J gene TRBJ2-1, with D maybe TRBD1 (5 bases). This CDR3 has 17 residues. Germline V gene sequence: CDR1 KGHSH, CDR2 LQKENI. V dropped 2 bases and J dropped 1 base, with 15 bases sitting between them. The whole variable domain, remainder taken from reference TRBV18 and TRBJ2-1, is NAGVMQNPRHLVRRRGQEARLRCSPMKGHSHVYWYRQLPEEGLKFMVYLQKENIIDESGMPKERFSAEFPKEGPSILRIQQVVRGDSAAYFCASSPGAEHESYNEQFFGPGTRLTVL.

The J gene is TRBJ2-7, the V gene TRBV19; the D is unclear. Per the germline V gene, CDR1 is LNHDA and CDR2 is SQIVND (reference sequence). Trimming removed 5 bases at V and 3 bases at J, with 8 bases between. The CDR3 has 12 amino acids. CDR3 in amino acids: CASSEGGYEQYF. DNA of the CDR3: TGTGCCAGTAGTGAAGGCGGCTACGAGCAGTACTTC.

This sequence joins TRBV18 and TRBJ1-1, with TRBD1 identical over 10 bases. Per germline, CDR1 KGHSH and CDR2 LQKENI. V was clipped by 5 bases and J by 7 bases; unmatched bases: 4. The CDR3 is 13 residues long. The CDR3 region is CASSGTGALEAFF. For the CDR3, the DNA is TGTGCCAGCTCAGGGACAGGGGCCCTTGAAGCTTTCTTT.

The chain combines TRBV6-5 with TRBJ2-5; tentatively, D is TRBD1 (5 bases). Trimming removed 2 bases at V and 4 bases at J, with 17 bases between. The CDR3 has 16 residues. In germline, CDR1 is MNHEY, CDR2 SVGAGI. CDR3 sequence (DNA): TGTGCCAGCAGTTACCCCTCTGGGGCCCTAGGAGAGACCCAGTACTTC. Translation gives CASSYPSGALGETQYF.

The V gene is TRBV7-9, the J gene TRBJ2-1; no firm D call. The V gene lost 2 bases and the J gene lost 2 bases, with 7 bases spanning the gap. In germline, CDR1 is SEHNR, CDR2 FQNEAQ (reference sequence). The CDR3 has 14 residues. Here the CDR3 DNA reads TGTGCCAGCAGCTTACAGCAGCCCTACAATGAGCAGTTCTTC. Encoded protein: CASSLQQPYNEQFF.

Only one count was recorded for this clone. CDR3 amino acids: CASSLVNRALSNQPQHF. CDR3 sequence (DNA): TGTGCCAGCAGCTTAGTGAACAGGGCATTGAGCAATCAGCCCCAGCATTTT. The chain couples TRBV7-6 to TRBJ1-5, with D perhaps TRBD1 (6 bases). Germline CDR1 and CDR2: SGHVS and FNYEAQ. V was cut by 1 base and J by 1 base, with 14 bases left in between. This CDR3 has 17 residues.

Here the CDR3 reads CASSLSLSGTYNEQFF. The DNA for the CDR3 is TGTGCCAGCAGTTTAAGTCTTAGCGGGACTTACAATGAGCAGTTCTTC. This chain joins TRBV27 and TRBJ2-1; 8 nucleotides agree with TRBD2. Germline lookup yields CDR1 MNHEY and CDR2 SMNVEV (reference sequence). Losses at the gene ends were 2 bases for V and 4 bases for J; bases not matched to a gene: 7. The CDR3 extends over 16 amino acids.

This clone has only one observation. The J gene is TRBJ2-7, the V gene TRBV18; D is perhaps TRBD1 (5 bases). With 2 bases removed from V and 1 base from J, the gap between germline ends came to 9 bases. The CDR3 loop spans 14 amino acids. Per the germline V gene, CDR1 is KGHSH and CDR2 is LQKENI. The DNA for the CDR3 is TGTGCCAGCTCACCATTGGACAATTCCTACGAGCAGTACTTC. Translating it yields CASSPLDNSYEQYF. The full variable domain, rest sourced from reference TRBV18 and TRBJ2-7, is NAGVMQNPRHLVRRRGQEARLRCSPMKGHSHVYWYRQLPEEGLKFMVYLQKENIIDESGMPKERFSAEFPKEGPSILRIQQVVRGDSAAYFCASSPLDNSYEQYFGPGTRLTVT.

This clone appeared once. V gene TRBV7-6 combines with J gene TRBJ2-7; no firm D call. CDR3 length: 13 residues. CDR1 and CDR2 from the germline V gene are SGHVS and FNYEAQ. Trimming took 1 base from V and 3 from J, leaving 7 bases between them. CDR3 bases: TGTGCCAGCAGCTTAGGACATAACTACGAGCAGTACTTC. Residues: CASSLGHNYEQYF.

Note on this clone: The sample holds other DNA sequences that translate to the same CDR3. This sequence joins TRBV27 and TRBJ2-1, with 9 nucleotides matching TRBD2. V gave up 6 bases and J gave up 4 bases; unmatched junction bases: 4. Germline V gives CDR1 MNHEY, CDR2 SMNVEV (reference sequence). The CDR3 has 14 amino acids. CDR3 residues: CASSPTSGYNEQFF. Written as DNA, the CDR3 is TGTGCCAGCAGCCCGACTAGCGGATACAATGAGCAGTTCTTC.

The chain combines TRBV2 with TRBJ1-4; possible D gene TRBD1, 6 bases. Trimming stripped 7 bases from V and 8 bases from J, with 20 bases between. Germline CDR1 SNHLY, CDR2 FYNNEI. This CDR3 spans 15 amino acids. The CDR3 spells CASKGQYLGGEKLFF. The CDR3, as DNA: TGTGCCAGCAAAGGACAGTATCTCGGGGGAGAAAAACTGTTTTTT.

This clone was counted once. Other DNA variants within this sample encode the same CDR3. For the CDR3, the DNA is TGTGCCACCAGCACCACAGGGGGCGGTCAGCCCCAGCATTTT. Amino acid sequence: CATSTTGGGQPQHF. The chain has TRBV15 and TRBJ1-5; 9 bases map to TRBD1. Per germline, CDR1 LNHNV and CDR2 YYDKDF (reference sequence). V gave up 4 bases and J gave up 6 bases; unmatched junction bases: 4. The length of the CDR3 is 14 residues. Full variable domain (rest looked up from reference TRBV15 and TRBJ1-5): DAMVIQNPRYQVTQFGKPVTLSCSQTLNHNVMYWYQQKSSQAPKLLFHYYDKDFNNEADTPDNFQSRRPNTSFCFLDIRSPGLGDTAMYLCATSTTGGGQPQHFGDGTRLSIL.

The chain has TRBV5-1 and TRBJ1-1; 8 bases are a match to TRBD1. The germline CDR1 and CDR2 sequences are SGHRS and YFSETQ. The CDR3 consists of 14 residues. The trim removed 1 base at V and 5 bases at J, leaving 4 bases unmatched. The CDR3 here is CASSLPGGKTEAFF. The CDR3 DNA is TGCGCCAGCAGCTTGCCAGGGGGCAAGACTGAAGCTTTCTTT.